The present entry profiles one T cell receptor beta chain with its context. With 1 base removed from V and 0 bases from J, the gap between germline ends came to 7 bases. Looked up from germline, CDR1 is MGHRA and CDR2 is YSYEKL. The CDR3 is 15 amino acids. Here immunoSEQ multiplex PCR was the method, and the copy in TCRdb shows in-frame clones only, minus some. The table lists roughly 260,000 clones, about 80% of them singletons. These data come from a study of blood T cell repertoires in COVID-19. Study summary: Italy, Spain and the United States were the sources of the convalescent and acute COVID-19 samples.

The gene calls are TRBV4-1 and TRBJ1-3; unclear D gene. Specimen: peripheral blood. The sequence derives from a woman of 80 years or more with active or convalescent COVID-19. The CDR3 DNA is TGCGCCAGCAGCCAAGGACTGACCTCTGGAAACACCATATATTTT. It encodes CASSQGLTSGNTIYF.